The rows below give T cell receptor beta chains drawn from one sample of a study of cytomegalovirus exposure and HLA in healthy donors. Libraries were prepared by immunoSEQ multiplex PCR; TCRdb keeps only in-frame clonotypes and omits some of them. The repertoire holds around 150,000 clones, with less than 85% as singletons. Sequencing was carried out using PBMCs. Receptors were obtained from a man between 40 and 49 years old in good health and CMV-seronegative. CDR3s include the opening cysteine and the closing phenylalanine or tryptophan. Fields, in order: CDR3 protein, CDR3 DNA, D gene, J gene, V gene, clone size. D genes are given only for firm matches. Rows give clone size only sometimes, using once, few, many, or a class for an expanded clone.

cdr3_aa: CASGGTDTQYF; cdr3_nt: TGCGCCAGCGGAGGCACAGATACGCAGTATTTT; d_call: .; j_call: TRBJ2-3; v_call: TRBV5-1; clone_size: .
cdr3_aa: CASSFGTGGAEQYF; cdr3_nt: TGTGCCAGCAGCTTTGGGACAGGGGGCGCCGAGCAGTACTTC; d_call: TRBD1; j_call: TRBJ2-7; v_call: TRBV7-9; clone_size: few
cdr3_aa: CASSLLTGEYSGNTIYF; cdr3_nt: TGTGCCAGCAGCTTGTTGACAGGGGAGTACTCTGGAAACACCATATATTTT; d_call: TRBD1; j_call: TRBJ1-3; v_call: TRBV5-6; clone_size: .
cdr3_aa: CATSKGAASTDTQYF; cdr3_nt: TGTGCCACCAGCAAAGGGGCCGCTAGCACAGATACGCAGTATTTT; d_call: .; j_call: TRBJ2-3; v_call: TRBV15; clone_size: .
cdr3_aa: CASSPGTSRYNEQFF; cdr3_nt: TGTGCCAGCAGCCCCGGGACTAGCAGATACAATGAGCAGTTCTTC; d_call: TRBD2; j_call: TRBJ2-1; v_call: TRBV7-3; clone_size: .
cdr3_aa: CAWSSWAGGPNTEAFF; cdr3_nt: TGTGCCTGGAGTTCTTGGGCAGGGGGCCCGAACACTGAAGCTTTCTTT; d_call: TRBD1; j_call: TRBJ1-1; v_call: TRBV30; clone_size: .
cdr3_aa: CASSPRQKLNGGTEAFF; cdr3_nt: TGTGCCAGCAGCCCCCGACAGAAACTAAACGGCGGCACTGAAGCTTTCTTT; d_call: .; j_call: TRBJ1-1; v_call: TRBV7-6; clone_size: once
cdr3_aa: CASSISGGQETQYF; cdr3_nt: TGTGCCAGTAGTATCTCCGGGGGGCAAGAGACCCAGTACTTC; d_call: TRBD2; j_call: TRBJ2-5; v_call: TRBV19; clone_size: .
cdr3_aa: CASSEDINNGETQYF; cdr3_nt: TGTGCCAGCAGTGAAGATATAAATAACGGGGAGACCCAGTACTTC; d_call: .; j_call: TRBJ2-5; v_call: TRBV2; clone_size: .
cdr3_aa: CASSPGLAGGQETQYF; cdr3_nt: TGTGCCAGCAGCCCGGGACTAGCGGGGGGTCAAGAGACCCAGTACTTC; d_call: TRBD2; j_call: TRBJ2-5; v_call: TRBV11-3; clone_size: .
cdr3_aa: CASSEDLSYNEQFF; cdr3_nt: TGCGCCAGCAGTGAAGATCTCTCCTACAATGAGCAGTTCTTC; d_call: .; j_call: TRBJ2-1; v_call: TRBV2; clone_size: .
cdr3_aa: CASSRTGGNQPQHF; cdr3_nt: TGTGCCAGCAGCCGGACAGGGGGCAATCAGCCCCAGCATTTT; d_call: TRBD1; j_call: TRBJ1-5; v_call: TRBV13; clone_size: .
cdr3_aa: CASSPPAGLREQYF; cdr3_nt: TGTGCCAGCTCACCTCCCGCAGGGCTAAGGGAGCAGTACTTC; d_call: .; j_call: TRBJ2-7; v_call: TRBV18; clone_size: .
cdr3_aa: CASSEQRNIQYF; cdr3_nt: TGTGCCAGCAGTGAACAGCGAAACATTCAGTACTTC; d_call: .; j_call: TRBJ2-4; v_call: TRBV2; clone_size: .
cdr3_aa: CASSQATGASEAFF; cdr3_nt: TGTGCCAGCAGCCAGGCTACAGGGGCATCTGAAGCTTTCTTT; d_call: TRBD1; j_call: TRBJ1-1; v_call: TRBV4-2; clone_size: once
cdr3_aa: CASSVTGEYYEQYF; cdr3_nt: TGCGCCAGCAGCGTGACAGGGGAGTATTACGAGCAGTACTTC; d_call: TRBD1; j_call: TRBJ2-7; v_call: TRBV5-1; clone_size: .
cdr3_aa: CASSRPLTRPGANVLTF; cdr3_nt: TGTGCCAGCAGCCGGCCGCTAACTAGACCTGGGGCCAACGTCCTGACTTTC; d_call: .; j_call: TRBJ2-6; v_call: TRBV28; clone_size: once
cdr3_aa: CASSEWTDPGNTIYF; cdr3_nt: TGTGCCAGCAGTGAATGGACAGACCCTGGAAACACCATATATTTT; d_call: .; j_call: TRBJ1-3; v_call: TRBV2; clone_size: .
cdr3_aa: CASSFRGTGELFF; cdr3_nt: TGCGCCAGCAGCTTCAGGGGCACCGGGGAGCTGTTTTTT; d_call: .; j_call: TRBJ2-2; v_call: TRBV5-1; clone_size: .
cdr3_aa: CASSYLTAGNTEAFF; cdr3_nt: TGTGCCAGCAGTTACCTGACAGCGGGGAACACTGAAGCTTTCTTT; d_call: .; j_call: TRBJ1-1; v_call: TRBV6-6; clone_size: .
cdr3_aa: CASQASSGAYNEQFF; cdr3_nt: TGTGCCAGCCAAGCATCTAGCGGGGCCTACAATGAGCAGTTCTTC; d_call: TRBD2; j_call: TRBJ2-1; v_call: TRBV2; clone_size: once
cdr3_aa: CASSELQGSLAFF; cdr3_nt: TGTGCCAGCAGTGAACTGCAGGGGAGTCTGGCTTTCTTT; d_call: .; j_call: TRBJ1-1; v_call: TRBV6-1; clone_size: .
cdr3_aa: CASKSQGRNTGELFF; cdr3_nt: TGTGCCAGCAAGAGCCAAGGGAGAAACACCGGGGAGCTGTTTTTT; d_call: .; j_call: TRBJ2-2; v_call: TRBV2; clone_size: .
cdr3_aa: CASYPRGADTQYF; cdr3_nt: TGTGCCAGTTACCCCCGCGGAGCTGATACGCAGTATTTT; d_call: .; j_call: TRBJ2-3; v_call: TRBV2; clone_size: once
cdr3_aa: CASSLTPSYEQYF; cdr3_nt: TGCGCCAGCAGCCTGACACCCTCCTACGAGCAGTACTTC; d_call: .; j_call: TRBJ2-7; v_call: TRBV5-1; clone_size: few
cdr3_aa: CASSEARQVYSNQPQHF; cdr3_nt: TGTGCCAGCAGTGAAGCCCGACAAGTTTATAGCAATCAGCCCCAGCATTTT; d_call: .; j_call: TRBJ1-5; v_call: TRBV6-1; clone_size: once
cdr3_aa: CASSQVGQGWDTEAFF; cdr3_nt: TGTGCCAGCAGCCAAGTCGGACAGGGGTGGGACACTGAAGCTTTCTTT; d_call: TRBD1; j_call: TRBJ1-1; v_call: TRBV14; clone_size: once
cdr3_aa: CASRTPGQGVTGELFF; cdr3_nt: TGTGCCAGCAGAACCCCGGGACAGGGAGTCACCGGGGAGCTGTTTTTT; d_call: TRBD1; j_call: TRBJ2-2; v_call: TRBV7-2; clone_size: .
cdr3_aa: CASSPSGLGGSYNSPLHF; cdr3_nt: TGTGCCAGCAGCCCATCGGGTCTGGGGGGTTCCTATAATTCACCCCTCCACTTT; d_call: .; j_call: TRBJ1-6; v_call: TRBV7-2; clone_size: .
cdr3_aa: CASSPGGAGYEQYF; cdr3_nt: TGTGCCAGCAGCCCAGGGGGCGCGGGCTACGAGCAGTACTTC; d_call: TRBD1; j_call: TRBJ2-7; v_call: TRBV7-6; clone_size: .
cdr3_aa: CASSPGGGGEKLFF; cdr3_nt: TGTGCCAGCAGTCCGGGCGGGGGGGGTGAAAAACTGTTTTTT; d_call: .; j_call: TRBJ1-4; v_call: TRBV28; clone_size: .
cdr3_aa: CASSQRTGTGANVLTF; cdr3_nt: TGTGCCAGCAGCCAGCGGACAGGGACAGGGGCCAACGTCCTGACTTTC; d_call: TRBD1; j_call: TRBJ2-6; v_call: TRBV11-3; clone_size: .
cdr3_aa: CASSPIMLRSSYNEQFF; cdr3_nt: TGTGCCAGCAGTCCTATCATGTTACGTTCCTCCTACAATGAGCAGTTCTTC; d_call: .; j_call: TRBJ2-1; v_call: TRBV27; clone_size: .
cdr3_aa: CASSLVLGNYGYTF; cdr3_nt: TGCGCCAGCAGCTTGGTTTTGGGCAACTATGGCTACACCTTC; d_call: .; j_call: TRBJ1-2; v_call: TRBV5-1; clone_size: once
cdr3_aa: CASSPASVLNIQYF; cdr3_nt: TGTGCCAGCTCACCAGCCTCAGTCTTAAACATTCAGTACTTC; d_call: .; j_call: TRBJ2-4; v_call: TRBV18; clone_size: .
cdr3_aa: CASSPPQFNQPQHF; cdr3_nt: TGTGCCAGTAGTCCTCCACAGTTCAATCAGCCCCAGCATTTT; d_call: .; j_call: TRBJ1-5; v_call: TRBV19; clone_size: .
cdr3_aa: CAIRAGQGVEAFF; cdr3_nt: TGTGCCATCAGGGCTGGACAGGGCGTTGAAGCTTTCTTT; d_call: TRBD1; j_call: TRBJ1-1; v_call: TRBV10-3; clone_size: once
cdr3_aa: CASSLAASGDYEQYF; cdr3_nt: TGTGCCAGCAGCTTGGCTGCTAGCGGGGATTACGAGCAGTACTTC; d_call: TRBD2; j_call: TRBJ2-7; v_call: TRBV5-5; clone_size: .
cdr3_aa: CASSLERGTTNEKLFF; cdr3_nt: TGCGCCAGCAGCTTGGAAAGGGGAACAACTAATGAAAAACTGTTTTTT; d_call: .; j_call: TRBJ1-4; v_call: TRBV5-1; clone_size: few
cdr3_aa: CASSQAAARADEQFF; cdr3_nt: TGCGCCAGCAGCCAAGCGGCGGCCCGCGCCGATGAGCAGTTCTTC; d_call: .; j_call: TRBJ2-1; v_call: TRBV4-3; clone_size: .
cdr3_aa: CASSLEAGAYEQYF; cdr3_nt: TGCGCCAGCAGCCTCGAAGCGGGCGCCTACGAGCAGTACTTC; d_call: .; j_call: TRBJ2-7; v_call: TRBV4-1; clone_size: .
cdr3_aa: CASSRGGPEKLFF; cdr3_nt: TGTGCCAGCAGTAGAGGGGGCCCTGAAAAACTGTTTTTT; d_call: TRBD1; j_call: TRBJ1-4; v_call: TRBV27; clone_size: .
cdr3_aa: CASSLFGETEAFF; cdr3_nt: TGTGCCAGCAGTTTATTTGGGGAGACTGAAGCTTTCTTT; d_call: .; j_call: TRBJ1-1; v_call: TRBV27; clone_size: .
cdr3_aa: CASTSTGAGEKLFF; cdr3_nt: TGTGCCAGTACCTCGACAGGGGCAGGTGAAAAACTGTTTTTT; d_call: TRBD1; j_call: TRBJ1-4; v_call: TRBV19; clone_size: .
cdr3_aa: CASIRDRGYEQYF; cdr3_nt: TGTGCCAGCATACGGGACAGGGGATACGAGCAGTACTTC; d_call: TRBD1; j_call: TRBJ2-7; v_call: TRBV6-1; clone_size: .
cdr3_aa: CASSEQGKNTEAFF; cdr3_nt: TGTGCCAGCAGTGAACAGGGGAAGAACACTGAAGCTTTCTTT; d_call: .; j_call: TRBJ1-1; v_call: TRBV6-1; clone_size: few
cdr3_aa: CASSLGQPNSGNTIYF; cdr3_nt: TGTGCCAGCAGCTTGGGACAGCCTAACTCTGGAAACACCATATATTTT; d_call: .; j_call: TRBJ1-3; v_call: TRBV5-6; clone_size: .